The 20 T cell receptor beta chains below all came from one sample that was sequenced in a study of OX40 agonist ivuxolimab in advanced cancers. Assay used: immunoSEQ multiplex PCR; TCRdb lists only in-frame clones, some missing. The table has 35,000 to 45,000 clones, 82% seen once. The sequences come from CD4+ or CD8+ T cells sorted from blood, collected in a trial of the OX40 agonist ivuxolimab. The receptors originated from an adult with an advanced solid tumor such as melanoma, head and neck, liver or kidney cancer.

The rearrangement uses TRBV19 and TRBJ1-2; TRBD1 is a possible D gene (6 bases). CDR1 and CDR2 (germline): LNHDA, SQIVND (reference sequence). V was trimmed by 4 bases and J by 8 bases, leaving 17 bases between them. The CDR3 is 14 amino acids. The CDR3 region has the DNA TGTGCCAGTAGTAGCCCCCGGACAGTTTTCGGCTACACCTTC. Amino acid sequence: CASSSPRTVFGYTF.

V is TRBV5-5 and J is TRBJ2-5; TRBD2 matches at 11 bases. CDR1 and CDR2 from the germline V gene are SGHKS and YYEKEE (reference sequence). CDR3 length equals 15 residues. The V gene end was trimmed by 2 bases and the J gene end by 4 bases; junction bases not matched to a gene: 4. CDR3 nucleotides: TGTGCCAGCAGCTTACTAGCGGGAGTCGGAGAGACCCAGTACTTC. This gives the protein CASSLLAGVGETQYF.

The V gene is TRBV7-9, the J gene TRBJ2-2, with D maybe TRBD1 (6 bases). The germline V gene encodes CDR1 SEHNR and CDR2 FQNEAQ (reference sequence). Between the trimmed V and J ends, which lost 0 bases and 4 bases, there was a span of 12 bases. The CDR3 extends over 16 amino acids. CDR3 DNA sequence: TGTGCCAGCAGCTTAGCGCCTCGGACAGTCACCGGGGAGCTGTTTTTT. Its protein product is CASSLAPRTVTGELFF.

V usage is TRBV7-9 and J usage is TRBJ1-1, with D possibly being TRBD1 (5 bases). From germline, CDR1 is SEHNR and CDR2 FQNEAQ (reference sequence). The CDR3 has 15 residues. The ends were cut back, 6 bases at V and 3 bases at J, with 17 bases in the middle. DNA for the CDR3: TGTGCCAGCAGTCCTCGGTTGGGGGGGGACACTGAAGCTTTCTTT. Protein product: CASSPRLGGDTEAFF.

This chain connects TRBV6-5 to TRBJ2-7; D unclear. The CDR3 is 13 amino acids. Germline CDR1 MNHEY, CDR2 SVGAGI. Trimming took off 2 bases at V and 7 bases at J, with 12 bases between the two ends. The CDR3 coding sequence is TGTGCCAGCAGTTACGGGTCCTATGGGGAGCAGTACTTC. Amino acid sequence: CASSYGSYGEQYF.

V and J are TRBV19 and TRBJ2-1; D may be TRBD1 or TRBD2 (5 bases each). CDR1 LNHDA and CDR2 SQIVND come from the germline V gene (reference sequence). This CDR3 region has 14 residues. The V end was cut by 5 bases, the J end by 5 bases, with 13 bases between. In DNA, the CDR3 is TGTGCCAGTAGTCCCCTAGTGGGGGACAATGAGCAGTTCTTC. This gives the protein CASSPLVGDNEQFF.

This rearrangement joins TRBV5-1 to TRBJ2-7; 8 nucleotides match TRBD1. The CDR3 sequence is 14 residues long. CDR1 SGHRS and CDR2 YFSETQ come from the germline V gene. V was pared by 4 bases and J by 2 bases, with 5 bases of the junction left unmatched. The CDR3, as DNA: TGCGCCAGCAGCATAGGACAGGGTCCCTACGAGCAGTACTTC. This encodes CASSIGQGPYEQYF.

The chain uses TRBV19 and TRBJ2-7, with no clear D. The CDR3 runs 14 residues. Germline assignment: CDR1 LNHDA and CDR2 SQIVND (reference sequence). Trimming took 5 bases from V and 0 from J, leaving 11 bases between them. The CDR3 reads CASSPSPASYEQYF. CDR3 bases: TGTGCCAGTAGTCCCTCCCCGGCCTCCTACGAGCAGTACTTC.

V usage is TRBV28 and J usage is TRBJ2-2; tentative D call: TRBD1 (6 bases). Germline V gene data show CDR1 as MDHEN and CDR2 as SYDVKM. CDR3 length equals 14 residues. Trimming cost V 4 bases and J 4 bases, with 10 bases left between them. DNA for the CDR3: TGTGCCAGCAGTTCGACAGGATCCACCGGGGAGCTGTTTTTT. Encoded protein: CASSSTGSTGELFF.

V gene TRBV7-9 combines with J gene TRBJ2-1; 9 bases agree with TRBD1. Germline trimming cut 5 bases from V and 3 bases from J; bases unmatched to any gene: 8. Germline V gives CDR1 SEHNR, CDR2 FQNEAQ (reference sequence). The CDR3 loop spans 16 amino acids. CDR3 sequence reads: CASSPTGTGFYNEQFF. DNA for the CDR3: TGTGCCAGCAGCCCTACCGGGACAGGGTTCTACAATGAGCAGTTCTTC. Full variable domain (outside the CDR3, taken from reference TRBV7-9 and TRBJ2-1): DTGVSQNPRHKITKRGQNVTFRCDPISEHNRLYWYRQTLGQGPEFLTYFQNEAQLEKSRLLSDRFSAERPKGSFSTLEIQRTEQGDSAMYLCASSPTGTGFYNEQFFGPGTRLTVL.

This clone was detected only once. CDR3 sequence (DNA): TGTGCCATCAGTGAGTCGACCCCCCCTACGCAGTATTTT. This gives the protein CAISESTPPTQYF. V and J are TRBV10-3 and TRBJ2-3; D gene ambiguous. Per the germline V gene, CDR1 is ENHRY and CDR2 is SYGVKD. This CDR3 is built from 13 residues. Trimming cost V 0 bases and J 8 bases, with 9 bases left between them.

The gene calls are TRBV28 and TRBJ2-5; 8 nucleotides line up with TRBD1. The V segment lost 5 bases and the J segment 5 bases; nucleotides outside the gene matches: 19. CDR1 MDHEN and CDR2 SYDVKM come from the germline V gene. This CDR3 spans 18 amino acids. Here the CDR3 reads CASSTLGQGVTSLETQYF. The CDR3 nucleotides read TGTGCCAGCAGTACGCTAGGACAGGGTGTGACAAGTTTGGAGACCCAGTACTTC.

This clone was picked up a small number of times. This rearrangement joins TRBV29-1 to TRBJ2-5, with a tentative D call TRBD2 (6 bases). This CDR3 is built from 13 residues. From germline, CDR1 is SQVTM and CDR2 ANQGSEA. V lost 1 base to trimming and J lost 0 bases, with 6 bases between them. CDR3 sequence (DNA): TGCAGCGTTGAAGGGGAGGACCAAGAGACCCAGTACTTC. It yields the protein CSVEGEDQETQYF.

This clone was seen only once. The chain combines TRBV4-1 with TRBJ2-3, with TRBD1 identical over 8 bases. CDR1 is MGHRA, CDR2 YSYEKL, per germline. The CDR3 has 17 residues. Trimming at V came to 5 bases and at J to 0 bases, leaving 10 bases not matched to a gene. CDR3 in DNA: TGCGCCAGCAGCTTGAATGGACAGGGAAGGAGCACAGATACGCAGTATTTT. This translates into CASSLNGQGRSTDTQYF.

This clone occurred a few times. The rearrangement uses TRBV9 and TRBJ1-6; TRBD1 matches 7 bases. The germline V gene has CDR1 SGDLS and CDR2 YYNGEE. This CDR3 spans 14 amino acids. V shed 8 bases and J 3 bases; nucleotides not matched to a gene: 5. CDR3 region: CARTGTDYNSPLHF. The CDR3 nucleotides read TGTGCCAGGACCGGGACAGACTATAATTCACCCCTCCACTTT.

DNA for the CDR3: TGTGCCAGCAGCCACCTTACAGGGATCACTGAAGCTTTCTTT. Protein: CASSHLTGITEAFF. The rearrangement joins TRBV14 to TRBJ1-1; maybe TRBD1 (6 bases). There are 14 residues in the CDR3. With 3 bases removed from V and 4 bases from J, the gap between germline ends came to 12 bases. The V gene's germline CDR1 is SGHDN and CDR2 FVKESK.

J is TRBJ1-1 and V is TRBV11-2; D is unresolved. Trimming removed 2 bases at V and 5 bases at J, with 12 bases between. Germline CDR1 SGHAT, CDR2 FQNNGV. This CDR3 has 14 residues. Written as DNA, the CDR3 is TGTGCCAGCAGCTTAATTCTGACACGGACTGAAGCTTTCTTT. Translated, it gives CASSLILTRTEAFF.

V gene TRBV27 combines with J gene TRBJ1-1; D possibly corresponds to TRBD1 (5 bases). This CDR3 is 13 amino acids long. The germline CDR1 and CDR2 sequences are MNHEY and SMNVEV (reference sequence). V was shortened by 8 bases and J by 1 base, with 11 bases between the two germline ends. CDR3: CASYSDRNTEAFF. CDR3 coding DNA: TGTGCCAGCTATTCCGACAGGAACACTGAAGCTTTCTTT.

CDR3 sequence (DNA): TGTGCCAGCAGCACGACAGGGGGCGCAGGATATGGCTACACCTTC. This translates into CASSTTGGAGYGYTF. The chain carries TRBV7-9 and TRBJ1-2; TRBD1 aligns across 10 bases. CDR1 and CDR2 (germline): SEHNR, FQNEAQ (reference sequence). V was clipped by 5 bases and J by 5 bases; unmatched bases: 8. This CDR3 is 15 amino acids long.

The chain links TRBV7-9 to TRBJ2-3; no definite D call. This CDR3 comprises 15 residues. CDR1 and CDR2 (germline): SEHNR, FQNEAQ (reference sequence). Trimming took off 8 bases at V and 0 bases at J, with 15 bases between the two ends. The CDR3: CASVPWPASTDTQYF. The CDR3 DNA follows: TGTGCCAGCGTACCTTGGCCTGCTAGCACAGATACGCAGTATTTT. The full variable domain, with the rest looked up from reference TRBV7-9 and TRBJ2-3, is DTGVSQNPRHKITKRGQNVTFRCDPISEHNRLYWYRQTLGQGPEFLTYFQNEAQLEKSRLLSDRFSAERPKGSFSTLEIQRTEQGDSAMYLCASVPWPASTDTQYFGPGTRLTVL.